Shown below are 15 T cell receptor beta chains from a single sample sequenced in a study of kidney transplant recipient with SARS-CoV-2 infection. TCRdb used MiXCR to reprocess the reads, holding one entry per CDR3 protein. The sample holds about 240,000 distinct CDR3 sequences; 29% are singletons and the top ten take around 6.8%. This specimen was a blood sample, taken at baseline and on roughly day 120 from a kidney transplant recipient. These TCRs come from a male patient aged 30 to 39 who had COVID-19 and was a kidney transplant recipient. Some T cells may originate from the graft donor.

Turning to this clonotype: A read error may explain this, as a much larger clone is one base away. This chain links TRBV11-3 with TRBJ2-4; 9 nucleotides align to TRBD2. The last part of the DNA fits TRBJ2-1 better; the J call may be wrong. CDR1 is SGHNT, CDR2 YENEEA, per germline. The CDR3 is made up of 15 amino acids. CDR3 bases: TGTGTCAGCAGCCTAGGGGGCGGGAGGGGGGCTGAGCAGTTCTTC. As protein: CVSSLGGGRGAEQFF.

This clonotype was detected ten times or more. The gene calls are TRBV20-1 and TRBJ2-1, with D tentatively TRBD1 (5 bases). The CDR3 sequence is 14 residues long. Germline CDR1 reads DFQATT; CDR2 reads SNEGSKA (reference sequence). Deletions cut 3 bases from V and 2 bases from J, with 11 bases between. The CDR3 spells CSASLQVPYNEQFF. The CDR3 DNA sequence: TGCAGTGCTAGTTTACAGGTCCCCTACAATGAGCAGTTCTTC.

This clonotype appeared many times. The rearrangement links TRBV7-2 to TRBJ2-1; 9 nucleotides align to TRBD2. Germline V CDR1 and CDR2: SGHTA, FQGNSA. The CDR3 loop spans 15 amino acids. V trimming: 3 bases; J trimming: 4 bases; junction bases outside the gene matches: 4. CDR3 nucleotide sequence: TGTGCCAGCAGCTTCGCGGGAGGGCCGTACAATGAGCAGTTCTTC. Its protein product is CASSFAGGPYNEQFF.

Concerning this clonotype: A read error is likely here: a far larger clone is one base away. The rearrangement links TRBV6-5 to TRBJ1-1, with TRBD1 matching 11 bases. CDR1 and CDR2 (germline): MNHEY, SVGAGI. CDR3 length equals 14 residues. Trimming at V came to 7 bases and at J to 4 bases, leaving 5 bases not matched to a gene. CDR3 sequence (DNA): TGTGCCAGCAATGCCGGGACAGGGGGCACTGAAGCTTTCTTT. Translation gives CASNAGTGGTEAFF.

This clonotype was picked up many times. J is TRBJ2-3 and V is TRBV6-1, with 13 bases identical to TRBD2. Germline CDR1 and CDR2: MNHNS and SASEGT. The CDR3 has 15 residues. Germline trimming cut 3 bases from V and 4 bases from J; bases unmatched to any gene: 1. The DNA of the CDR3 is TGTGCCAGCAGTGAGGGACTAGCGGGACCAGATACGCAGTATTTT. It yields the protein CASSEGLAGPDTQYF.

Many counts were recorded for this clonotype. The chain is built from TRBV12-5 and TRBJ1-2; the D gene is possibly TRBD1 (5 bases). Trimming pared 5 bases from V and 4 bases from J, leaving 23 bases between. Germline V CDR1 and CDR2: LGHNT, FRNRAP. The CDR3 has 17 residues. The CDR3 DNA reads as TGTGCTAGTGGTATACAGGATTTGCAGGGAAAGACCTATGGCTACACCTTC. Translation: CASGIQDLQGKTYGYTF.

This clonotype has at least ten counts. This chain links TRBV11-1 with TRBJ1-2, with D unresolved. There are 17 residues in the CDR3. V shed 5 bases and J shed 4 bases, with 23 bases lying between them. Germline values: CDR1 SGHAT, CDR2 FQDESV (reference sequence). CDR3 sequence (DNA): TGTGCCAGCAGCGGAAGACATAAGGCTGGAAAGACCTATGGCTACACCTTC. The encoded protein is CASSGRHKAGKTYGYTF.

For this clonotype: A much larger clone differs by one base, so this may be a read error. The rearrangement joins TRBV16 to TRBJ1-2; D ambiguous. This CDR3 contains 17 residues. Trimming shortened V by 5 bases and J by 4 bases, and 23 bases separated the two germline ends. Germline CDR1 KGHSY, CDR2 FQNENV. CDR3 in DNA: TGTGCCAGCAGCACGAGTTTGGCCGTTAGAAAGACCTATGGCTACACCTTC. Its translation: CASSTSLAVRKTYGYTF.

Of note for this clonotype: Given a much more abundant clone one base away, this may be a read error. The chain carries TRBV13 and TRBJ2-7; tentatively, D is TRBD2 (6 bases). The germline gives CDR1 PRHDT, CDR2 FYEKMQ (reference sequence). Trimming cost V 3 bases and J 3 bases, with 12 bases left between them. This CDR3 contains 14 residues. Here the CDR3 DNA reads TGTGCCAGCAGCTTCCAGGCGGGGAACTACGAGCAGTACTTC. Residues: CASSFQAGNYEQYF.

This clonotype came up many times. The V gene is TRBV29-1, the J gene TRBJ2-2; D is perhaps TRBD1 (6 bases). The CDR3 sequence is 13 residues long. CDR1 and CDR2 from the germline V gene are SQVTM and ANQGSEA. Deletions cut 7 bases from V and 1 base from J, with 10 bases between. The CDR3 is CSGYRENTGELFF. The CDR3 coding sequence is TGCAGCGGCTACAGGGAGAACACCGGGGAGCTGTTTTTT.

The chain links TRBV18 to TRBJ2-3, with 7 bases that match TRBD1. The CDR3 has 16 residues. Trimming removed 1 base from V and 1 base from J; junction bases left unmatched: 5. In germline, CDR1 is KGHSH, CDR2 LQKENI. CDR3 sequence reads: CASSPLPGTGTDTQYF. For the CDR3, the DNA is TGTGCCAGCTCACCACTACCCGGGACAGGCACAGATACGCAGTATTTT.

As regards this clonotype: This may arise from a read error, as a much more abundant clone is one base away. Here the CDR3 omits its conserved ending phenylalanine or tryptophan, so a read error is the likely source. The V gene is TRBV14, the J gene TRBJ2-1; D remains unclear. The J call may not be correct, given that the DNA end is closer to TRBJ2-5. Per the germline V gene, CDR1 is SGHDN and CDR2 is FVKESK. The CDR3 length is 15 residues. CDR3 in amino acids: CASSPGVATGETQYL. The CDR3 coding sequence is TGTGCCAGCAGCCCTGGGGTGGCGACTGGGGAGACCCAGTACTTG.

As regards this clonotype: This clone may be a read error of a much larger clone one base away. The V and J genes are TRBV6-5 and TRBJ2-5; D might be TRBD1 or TRBD2, each matching 6 bases. CDR1 and CDR2 (germline): MNHEY, SVGAGI. The CDR3 length is 15 residues. CDR3 DNA: TGTGCCAGCAGCGCGGGACACTCGAAACAAGAGGCCCAGTACTTC. Its protein product is CASSAGHSKQEAQYF.

This clonotype was counted ten times or more. The chain is built from TRBV20-1 and TRBJ1-2; D is unclear. There are 16 residues in the CDR3. Trimming took 5 bases from V and 4 from J, leaving 23 bases between them. In germline, CDR1 is DFQATT, CDR2 SNEGSKA (reference sequence). This chain's CDR3 is CSAAASLFRKTYGYTF. As DNA, the CDR3 is TGCAGTGCTGCTGCCTCGCTGTTTCGAAAGACCTATGGCTACACCTTC.

Turning to this clonotype: A much larger clone lies one base from this, so it may be a read error. The chain recombines TRBV18 with TRBJ2-5, with D possibly matching TRBD1 (5 bases). Near its end, the DNA agrees better with TRBJ2-7, so the J call may be wrong. In germline, CDR1 is KGHSH, CDR2 LQKENI. The length of the CDR3 is 12 residues. The CDR3 reads CASSADTYEQYF. The CDR3 DNA sequence: TGTGCCAGCTCAGCGGACACTTACGAGCAGTACTTC.